Below, 3 T cell receptor beta chains from the same sample are listed, as sequenced in a study of T cell responses to AZD1222 COVID-19 vaccine. TCRdb's copy holds only in-frame clones and misses some; the assay was immunoSEQ multiplex PCR. The data hold about 19,000 clones, with about four fifths observed a single time. The specimen was peripheral blood, collected 28 days after the second AZD1222 dose. The receptors here all came from an adult who received the AZD1222 COVID-19 vaccine.

The chain has TRBV18 and TRBJ2-2, with 11 bases matching TRBD2. Per the germline V gene, CDR1 is KGHSH and CDR2 is LQKENI. This CDR3 comprises 17 residues. V dropped 4 bases and J dropped 0; count of bases not matched to a gene: 4. CDR3 residues: CASSRGLAVTNTGELFF. CDR3 nucleotides: TGTGCCAGCTCACGGGGACTAGCGGTGACGAACACCGGGGAGCTGTTTTTT. The full variable domain, rest sourced from reference TRBV18 and TRBJ2-2, is NAGVMQNPRHLVRRRGQEARLRCSPMKGHSHVYWYRQLPEEGLKFMVYLQKENIIDESGMPKERFSAEFPKEGPSILRIQQVVRGDSAAYFCASSRGLAVTNTGELFFGEGSRLTVL.

The J gene is TRBJ1-1, the V gene TRBV3-1 (or the pseudogene TRBV3-2); unclear D gene. V lost 0 bases and J lost 0, with 11 bases in between. CDR1 and CDR2 (germline): LGHDT, YNNKEL (reference sequence). The CDR3 consists of 16 residues. Here the CDR3 reads CASSQDQSGMNTEAFF. The DNA of the CDR3 is TGTGCCAGCAGCCAAGATCAAAGCGGCATGAACACTGAAGCTTTCTTT.

This clone was recorded a few times. The chain uses TRBV9 and TRBJ2-7; the match to TRBD2 covers 7 bases. J lost 0 bases, V lost 4 bases, and 4 bases had no gene match. CDR3 size: 14 residues. The germline V gene has CDR1 SGDLS and CDR2 YYNGEE. The CDR3 coding sequence is TGTGCCAGCAGCAAGAGCGGGAACTCCTACGAGCAGTACTTC. It codes for CASSKSGNSYEQYF.